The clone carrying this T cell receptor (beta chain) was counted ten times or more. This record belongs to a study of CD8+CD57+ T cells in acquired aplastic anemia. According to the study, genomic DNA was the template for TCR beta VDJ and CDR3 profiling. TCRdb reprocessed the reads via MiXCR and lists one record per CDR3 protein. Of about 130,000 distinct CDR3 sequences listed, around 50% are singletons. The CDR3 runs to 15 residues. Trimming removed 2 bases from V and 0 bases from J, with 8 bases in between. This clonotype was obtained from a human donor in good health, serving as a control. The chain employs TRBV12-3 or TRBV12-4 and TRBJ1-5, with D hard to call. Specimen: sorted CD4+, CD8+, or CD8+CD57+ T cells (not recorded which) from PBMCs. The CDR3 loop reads CASSLSQNSNQPQHF. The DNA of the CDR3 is TGTGCCAGCAGTTTATCTCAAAATAGCAATCAGCCCCAGCATTTT.